The 17 T cell receptor beta chains reported below all come from one sample, sequenced in a study of early T cells in non-severe SARS-CoV-2 infection. Each CDR3 protein is one row after TCRdb ran MiXCR on the 5' RACE reads. This table holds more than 95,000 distinct CDR3 sequences, under 15% found once. The sample was whole blood. Receptors originate from an adult who was a healthcare worker with PCR-confirmed SARS-CoV-2 infection or an uninfected control (not recorded which).

This clonotype was recorded at least ten times. The chain employs TRBV6-4 and TRBJ2-1; 14 bases are a match to TRBD2. V lost 5 bases and J lost 9; bases outside the gene matches: 3. This CDR3 spans 14 amino acids. Germline CDR1 is MRHNA and CDR2 is SNTAGT. This CDR3 reads CASSWTSGGSEQFF. CDR3 nucleotides: TGTGCCAGCAGTTGGACTAGCGGGGGGAGTGAGCAGTTCTTC.

Only a few counts were recorded for this clonotype. The J gene is TRBJ1-4, the V gene TRBV11-2; D is unresolved. V dropped 5 bases and J dropped 8 bases, with 9 bases sitting between them. CDR1 is SGHAT, CDR2 FQNNGV, per germline. CDR3 length equals 12 residues. The CDR3 sequence: CASSRSREKLFF. For the CDR3, the DNA is TGTGCCAGCAGCCGGAGCAGGGAAAAACTGTTTTTT.

This clonotype has more than one count but fewer than ten. The chain joins TRBV7-2 to TRBJ2-1, with TRBD2 identical over 11 bases. CDR1 is SGHTA, CDR2 FQGNSA, per germline. V lost 5 bases and J lost 5; bases outside the gene matches: 8. This CDR3 contains 16 residues. As DNA, the CDR3 is TGTGCCAGCAGCCCCCCGGGACTAGCGGCACACAATGAGCAGTTCTTC. This gives the protein CASSPPGLAAHNEQFF. Based on the CDR3 plus reference TRBV7-2 and TRBJ2-1, the full variable domain is GAGVSQSPSNKVTEKGKDVELRCDPISGHTALYWYRQSLGQGLEFLIYFQGNSAPDKSGLPSDRFSAERTGGSVSTLTIQRTQQEDSAVYLCASSPPGLAAHNEQFFGPGTRLTVL.

Only a few counts were recorded for this clonotype. The rearrangement joins TRBV5-1 to TRBJ1-2, with 11 bases fitting TRBD1. CDR1 is SGHRS and CDR2 is YFSETQ in the germline V gene. The J segment lost 3 bases and the V segment lost 4 bases, leaving 11 bases of the junction unmatched. This CDR3 is built from 17 residues. CDR3 in DNA: TGCGCCAGCAGCCCGATGCCCCCGGGACAGGGGGACTATGGCTACACCTTC. It codes for CASSPMPPGQGDYGYTF.

The chain recombines TRBV6-2 or TRBV6-3 with TRBJ2-1; D is unresolved. Germline V CDR1 and CDR2: MNHEY, SVGEGT. CDR3 length: 20 residues. V was cut by 2 bases and J by 2 bases, with 25 bases left in between. The CDR3 here is CASSYAYRSGATETYNEQFF. CDR3 bases: TGTGCCAGCAGTTACGCCTATCGGAGTGGAGCTACGGAAACCTACAATGAGCAGTTCTTC.

The chain carries TRBV3-1 and TRBJ1-4; TRBD1 matches 8 bases. This CDR3 is 14 amino acids long. After removal of 4 bases from V and 12 bases from J, the junction contained 10 bases not matched to a gene. Germline CDR1 is LGHDT and CDR2 is YNNKEL (reference sequence). The CDR3, as DNA: TGTGCCAGCAGCCGGGGACAGGCGCTTAGGGAACTGTTTTTT. This sequence encodes CASSRGQALRELFF.

In its sample, this clonotype was seen a few times. V gene TRBV5-5 combines with J gene TRBJ2-3; D is ambiguous. V was cut by 1 base and J by 6 bases, with 6 bases left in between. Germline V gene lookup returns CDR1 SGHKS and CDR2 YYEKEE (reference sequence). There are 12 residues in the CDR3. CDR3 nucleotides: TGTGCCAGCAGCTTGAACTCTGATACGCAGTATTTT. Translating it yields CASSLNSDTQYF.

A few counts support this clonotype. The rearrangement uses TRBV7-2 and TRBJ2-2; possibly TRBD1 for D (5 bases). The CDR3 runs to 14 residues. The V gene's germline CDR1 is SGHTA and CDR2 FQGNSA. V lost 6 bases and J lost 4, with 12 bases in between. The CDR3 loop is CASRRQRSTGELFF. The CDR3 DNA follows: TGTGCCAGCAGGAGACAGCGCAGCACCGGGGAGCTGTTTTTT.

The chain carries TRBV4-1 and TRBJ2-3; 7 bases fit TRBD2. CDR1 is MGHRA and CDR2 is YSYEKL in the germline V gene. The CDR3 is 14 amino acids. The trim removed 1 base at V and 4 bases at J, leaving 2 bases unmatched. DNA for the CDR3: TGCGCCAGCAGCCAAGGGACTAGTTCAGATACGCAGTATTTT. Amino acid sequence: CASSQGTSSDTQYF.

Ten or more counts support this clonotype. The V gene is TRBV29-1, the J gene TRBJ2-5; D is perhaps TRBD2 (5 bases). Per germline, CDR1 SQVTM and CDR2 ANQGSEA. The CDR3 covers 10 residues. The ends were cut back, 4 bases at V and 5 bases at J, with 5 bases in the middle. CDR3 protein: CSVAGETQYF. The CDR3 nucleotides are TGCAGCGTTGCGGGGGAGACCCAGTACTTC.

The J gene is TRBJ1-2, the V gene TRBV29-1, with D possibly TRBD1 on 6 matching bases. Germline V CDR1 and CDR2: SQVTM, ANQGSEA. The V and J ends lost 7 bases and 4 bases respectively, with 10 bases between them. The CDR3 length is 11 residues. DNA for the CDR3: TGCAGCGCCGGACAGAGCTATGGCTACACCTTC. Translation gives CSAGQSYGYTF.

This clonotype was seen more than once but under ten times. The rearrangement joins TRBV3-1 to TRBJ2-1; D not certain. Per the germline V gene, CDR1 is LGHDT and CDR2 is YNNKEL (reference sequence). The CDR3 spans 13 residues. Between the trimmed V and J ends, which lost 3 bases and 7 bases, there was a span of 10 bases. The CDR3 DNA follows: TGTGCCAGCAGCCAGAGGCACGGTAATGAGCAGTTCTTC. Translating gives CASSQRHGNEQFF.

This clonotype was recorded many times. The V call is TRBV10-3, the J call TRBJ2-2; D is unclear. The V end lost 4 bases, the J end lost 4 bases, and 7 bases lay between the germline ends. This CDR3 spans 13 amino acids. Per germline, CDR1 ENHRY and CDR2 SYGVKD. The CDR3 coding sequence is TGTGCCATCAGTGCCGGCGGCACCGGGGAGCTGTTTTTT. It specifies CAISAGGTGELFF.

This clonotype was counted at least ten times. V is TRBV7-9 and J is TRBJ2-5, with D maybe TRBD1 (6 bases). From germline, CDR1 is SEHNR and CDR2 FQNEAQ (reference sequence). Trimming cost V 7 bases and J 5 bases, with 23 bases left between them. The CDR3 is made up of 16 amino acids. CDR3 bases: TGTGCCAGCACCCCCACAAAGACAGGATTGAGGGAGACCCAGTACTTC. Amino acid sequence: CASTPTKTGLRETQYF.

The V and J genes are TRBV30 and TRBJ2-1; 14 bases fit TRBD2. Germline loops: CDR1 GTSNPN, CDR2 SVGIG (reference sequence). The CDR3 runs to 17 residues. V shed 2 bases, J shed 7 bases, and the junction held 10 bases outside the gene matches. The CDR3 is CAWSNIRTSGGRNEQFF. In DNA, the CDR3 is TGTGCCTGGAGTAACATAAGGACTAGCGGGGGGAGAAATGAGCAGTTCTTC.

A few counts support this clonotype. The rearrangement links TRBV20-1 to TRBJ1-2; TRBD1 might be the D (5 bases). V lost 1 base to trimming and J lost 3 bases, with 9 bases between them. CDR1 and CDR2 from the germline V gene are DFQATT and SNEGSKA (reference sequence). The CDR3 extends over 13 amino acids. The CDR3 sequence is CSARGQGDYGYTF. DNA for the CDR3: TGCAGTGCTAGAGGGCAGGGTGACTATGGCTACACCTTC.

The chain recombines TRBV11-2 with TRBJ2-4; possibly TRBD1 for D (5 bases). Trimming cost V 6 bases and J 14 bases, with 17 bases left between them. The CDR3 runs to 12 residues. CDR1 SGHAT and CDR2 FQNNGV come from the germline V gene. The chain's CDR3 is CASSSGLSGEYF. CDR3 sequence (DNA): TGTGCCAGCAGTTCAGGGCTTTCAGGAGAGTACTTC.